This T cell receptor beta chain is from a study of Ad26.COV2.S vaccination and SARS-CoV-2 variants. Regarding the study as a whole: It was vaccine recipients, not placebo recipients, who had the higher spike-specific TCR breadth. Breadth measured for non-spike TCRs was similar across vaccine and placebo recipients. Breadth, reportedly substantial, characterized the spike-specific CD8+ and CD4+ T cell responses after vaccination.

The protocol was immunoSEQ multiplex PCR, while the TCRdb copy is restricted to in-frame clones and leaves out a portion. This repertoire shows about 350,000 clones, about 90% found once; its top ten account for about 3.9%. This clone was found once. Antigen specificity is unknown. V was cut by 0 bases and J by 5 bases, with 13 bases left in between. Per the germline V gene, CDR1 is SGDLS and CDR2 is YYNGEE. This CDR3 contains 15 residues. Here the sequenced sample was peripheral blood, taken after recovery from COVID-19. The receptor was derived from a human donor who had recovered from COVID-19. This chain connects TRBV9 to TRBJ2-3; D is possibly TRBD2 (6 bases). CDR3 nucleotide sequence: TGTGCCAGCAGCGTAGGGAGGGCCGGGGGAGATACGCAGTATTTT. Protein: CASSVGRAGGDTQYF.